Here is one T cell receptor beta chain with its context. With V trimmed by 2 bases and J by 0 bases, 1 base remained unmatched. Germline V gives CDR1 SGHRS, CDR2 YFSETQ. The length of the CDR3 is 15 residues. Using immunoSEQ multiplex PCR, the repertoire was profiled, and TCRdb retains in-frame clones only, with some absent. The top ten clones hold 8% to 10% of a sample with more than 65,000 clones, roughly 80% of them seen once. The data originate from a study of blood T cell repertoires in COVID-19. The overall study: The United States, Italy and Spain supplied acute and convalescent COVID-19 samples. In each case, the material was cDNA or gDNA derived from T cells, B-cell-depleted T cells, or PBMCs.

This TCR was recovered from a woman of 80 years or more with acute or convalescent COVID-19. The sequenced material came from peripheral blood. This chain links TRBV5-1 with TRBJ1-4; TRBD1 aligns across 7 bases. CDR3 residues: CASSFGTATNEKLFF. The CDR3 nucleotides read TGCGCCAGCAGCTTCGGGACAGCAACTAATGAAAAACTGTTTTTT.